The T cell receptor (beta chain) described here comes from a study of blood T cell repertoires in COVID-19. How the authors handled the data: Estimates of nucleated cell counts were drawn from the amplification of reference gene primers. Sequenced by immunoSEQ multiplex PCR; TCRdb stores in-frame clones only, minus some. That table furnishes V, J and clone size, whereas the DNA furnished D and trimming. The sample yields 200,000 to 250,000 clones, about 85% seen once. Trimming pared 0 bases from V and 2 bases from J, leaving 8 bases between. The CDR3 spans 14 residues. Germline V gene lookup returns CDR1 SGHNT and CDR2 YYREEE (reference sequence). Participants spanned ages roughly 18 to 95 years and resided in 24 US areas.

This clonotype originated in a man aged 35 to 55 who had recovered from COVID-19. The sequenced sample consisted of PBMCs or T cells enriched from blood (not recorded which). This chain joins TRBV5-4 and TRBJ2-5; possible D gene TRBD1, 6 bases. CDR3 DNA sequence: TGTGCCAGCAGCTTGGAGACAGGACAAGAGACCCAGTACTTC. Protein: CASSLETGQETQYF.